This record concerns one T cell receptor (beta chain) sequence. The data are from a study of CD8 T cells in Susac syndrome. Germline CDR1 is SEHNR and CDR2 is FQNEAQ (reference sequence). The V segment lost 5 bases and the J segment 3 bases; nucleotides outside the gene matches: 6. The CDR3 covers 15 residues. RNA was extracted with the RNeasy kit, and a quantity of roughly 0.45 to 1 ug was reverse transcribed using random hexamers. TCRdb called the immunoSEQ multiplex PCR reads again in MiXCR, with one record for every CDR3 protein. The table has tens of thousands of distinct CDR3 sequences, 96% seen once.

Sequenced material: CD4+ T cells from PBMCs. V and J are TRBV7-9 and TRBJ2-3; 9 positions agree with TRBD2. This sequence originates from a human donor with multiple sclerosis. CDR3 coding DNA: TGTGCCAGCAGCATCGGGGCGGGGGGGACAGATACGCAGTATTTT. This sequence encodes CASSIGAGGTDTQYF.